The 5 T cell receptor beta chains below were found in one sample sequenced in a study of shared clonotypes between healthy human individuals. The table came from immunoSEQ multiplex PCR; TCRdb's copy has only in-frame clones and leaves some out. The sample yields about 680,000 clones, roughly 73% seen once. Input material: memory CD4+ T cells sorted from blood. Stated subset: CD45RA-negative fraction. These receptors originate from a woman aged 25-40 years in good health.

This sequence joins TRBV9 and TRBJ1-1, with TRBD1 matching over 8 bases. The CDR3 has 15 amino acids. CDR1 and CDR2 from the germline V gene are SGDLS and YYNGEE. Trimming removed 4 bases from V and 7 bases from J; junction bases left unmatched: 12. CDR3 amino acids: CASSPRPGTGLEAFF. The CDR3 DNA reads TGTGCCAGCAGCCCGCGTCCCGGGACAGGCCTTGAAGCTTTCTTT.

The rearrangement joins TRBV10-2 to TRBJ2-2; 11 bases are a match to TRBD2. CDR1 WSHSY and CDR2 SAAADI come from the germline V gene. This CDR3 spans 14 amino acids. Trimming took 6 bases from V and 6 from J; bases not matched to a gene: 3. CDR3 sequence reads: CASRLAGAAGELFF. As DNA, the CDR3 is TGCGCCAGCAGACTAGCGGGGGCCGCCGGGGAGCTGTTTTTT.

The V call is TRBV27, the J call TRBJ1-5; possibly TRBD1 for D (5 bases). CDR3 length equals 14 residues. Germline CDR1 MNHEY, CDR2 SMNVEV (reference sequence). Trimming left V 5 bases short and J 4 bases short, with 12 bases between. CDR3 DNA: TGTGCCAGCAGTCCGGGGCAGACGAATCAGCCCCAGCATTTT. It encodes CASSPGQTNQPQHF.

A few counts support this clone. The chain has TRBV7-8 and TRBJ1-3, with a tentative D call TRBD1 (5 bases). The CDR3 extends over 18 amino acids. Germline V gene sequence: CDR1 SGHVS, CDR2 FQNEAQ. Trimming pared 4 bases from V and 8 bases from J, leaving 27 bases between. The CDR3 sequence: CASSYRTGTFSSRDTIYF. DNA for the CDR3: TGTGCCAGCAGCTACCGAACTGGGACCTTTTCATCTCGGGACACCATATATTTT.

In nucleotides, the CDR3 is TGTGCCAGTTCTGTAGGGGAGAACGAGCAGTACTTC. This gives the protein CASSVGENEQYF. The V call is TRBV18, the J call TRBJ2-7; TRBD1 or TRBD2 may be the D gene (5 bases each). V lost 9 bases to trimming and J lost 5 bases, with 14 bases between them. The CDR3 consists of 12 residues. In germline, CDR1 is KGHSH, CDR2 LQKENI.